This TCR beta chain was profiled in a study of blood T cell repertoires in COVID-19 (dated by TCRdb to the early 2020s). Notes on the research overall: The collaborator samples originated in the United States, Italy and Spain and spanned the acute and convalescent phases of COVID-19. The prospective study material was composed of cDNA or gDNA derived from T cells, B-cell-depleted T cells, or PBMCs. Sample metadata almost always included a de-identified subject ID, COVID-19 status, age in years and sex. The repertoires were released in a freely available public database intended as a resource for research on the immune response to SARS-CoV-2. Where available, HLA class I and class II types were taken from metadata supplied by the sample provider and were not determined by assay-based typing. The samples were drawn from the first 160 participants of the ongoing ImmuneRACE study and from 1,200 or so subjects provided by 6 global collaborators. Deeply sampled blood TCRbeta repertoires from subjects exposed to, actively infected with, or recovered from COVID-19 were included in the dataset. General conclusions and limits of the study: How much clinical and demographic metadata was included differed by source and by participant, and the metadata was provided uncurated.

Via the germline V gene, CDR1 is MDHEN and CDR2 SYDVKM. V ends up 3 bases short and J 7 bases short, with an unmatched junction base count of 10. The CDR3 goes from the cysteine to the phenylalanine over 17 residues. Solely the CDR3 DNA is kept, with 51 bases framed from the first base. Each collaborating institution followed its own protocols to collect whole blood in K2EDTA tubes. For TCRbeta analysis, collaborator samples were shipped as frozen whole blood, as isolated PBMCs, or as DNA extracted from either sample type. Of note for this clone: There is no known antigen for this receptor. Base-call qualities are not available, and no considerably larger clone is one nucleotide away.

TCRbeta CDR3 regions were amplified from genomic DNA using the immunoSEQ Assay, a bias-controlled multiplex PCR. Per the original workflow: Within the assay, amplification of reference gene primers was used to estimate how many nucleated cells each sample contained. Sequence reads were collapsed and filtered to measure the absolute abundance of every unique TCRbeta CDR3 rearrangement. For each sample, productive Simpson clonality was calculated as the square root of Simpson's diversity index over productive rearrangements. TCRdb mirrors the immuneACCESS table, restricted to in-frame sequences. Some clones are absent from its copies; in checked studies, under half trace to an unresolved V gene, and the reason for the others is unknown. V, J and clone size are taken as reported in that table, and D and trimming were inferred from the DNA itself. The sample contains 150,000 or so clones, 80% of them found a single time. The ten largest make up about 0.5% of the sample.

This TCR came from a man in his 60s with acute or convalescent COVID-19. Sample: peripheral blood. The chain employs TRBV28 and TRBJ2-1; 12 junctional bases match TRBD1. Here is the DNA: TGTGCCAGCAGTTTTCTCTCCGGGACAGGGGGCGGGAATGAGCAGTTCTTC. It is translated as CASSFLSGTGGGNEQFF.